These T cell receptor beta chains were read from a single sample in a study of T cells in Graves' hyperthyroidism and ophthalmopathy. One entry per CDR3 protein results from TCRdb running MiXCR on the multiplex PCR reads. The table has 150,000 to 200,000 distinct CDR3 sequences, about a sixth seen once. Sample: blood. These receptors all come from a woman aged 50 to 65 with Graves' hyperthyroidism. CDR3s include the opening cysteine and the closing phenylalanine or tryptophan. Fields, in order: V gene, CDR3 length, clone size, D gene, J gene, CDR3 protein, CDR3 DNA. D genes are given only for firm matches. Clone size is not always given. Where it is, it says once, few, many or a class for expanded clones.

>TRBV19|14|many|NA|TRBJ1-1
CASSMGLRGTEAFF
TGTGCCAGTAGTATGGGTCTTCGGGGGACTGAAGCTTTCTTT
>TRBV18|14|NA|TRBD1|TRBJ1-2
CASSPRQGADGYTF
TGTGCCAGCTCACCTAGACAGGGGGCTGATGGCTACACCTTC
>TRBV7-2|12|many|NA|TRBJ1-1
CASSWLNTEAFF
TGTGCCAGCAGCTGGTTAAACACTGAAGCTTTCTTT
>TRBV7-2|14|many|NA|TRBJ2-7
CASSLELLSYEQYF
TGTGCCAGCAGCTTAGAACTCTTGTCCTACGAGCAGTACTTC
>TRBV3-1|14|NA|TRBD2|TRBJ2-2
CASSRTSGTGELFF
TGTGCCAGCAGCCGGACTAGCGGTACCGGGGAGCTGTTTTTT
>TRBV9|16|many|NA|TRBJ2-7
CASSVEPGVLLSEQYF
TGTGCCAGCAGCGTAGAACCCGGGGTTCTCCTCTCCGAGCAGTACTTC
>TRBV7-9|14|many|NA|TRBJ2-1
CASSYRDGGNEQFF
TGTGCCAGCAGCTACAGGGATGGAGGCAATGAGCAGTTCTTC
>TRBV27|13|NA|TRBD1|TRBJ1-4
CASSPGGYEKLFF
TGTGCCAGCAGCCCAGGGGGATATGAAAAACTGTTTTTT
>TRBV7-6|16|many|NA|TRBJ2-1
CASSFDLLRGVNEQFF
TGTGCCAGCAGCTTTGACTTGTTGAGGGGGGTAAATGAGCAGTTCTTC
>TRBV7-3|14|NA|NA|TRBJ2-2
CASSREANTGELFF
TGTGCCAGCAGCCGAGAAGCGAACACCGGGGAGCTGTTTTTT
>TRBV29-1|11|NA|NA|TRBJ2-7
CSAEEAYEQYF
TGCAGCGCGGAGGAGGCCTACGAGCAGTACTTC
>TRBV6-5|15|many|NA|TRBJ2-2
CASSYPSGNTGELFF
TGTGCCAGCAGTTACCCAAGCGGGAACACCGGGGAGCTGTTTTTT
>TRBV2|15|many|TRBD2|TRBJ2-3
CASSYLAGGPDTQYF
TGTGCCAGCAGTTATCTAGCGGGGGGGCCTGATACGCAGTATTTT
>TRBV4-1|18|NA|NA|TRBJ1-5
CASSQVAIQGIGNQPQHF
TGCGCCAGCAGCCAAGTCGCCATACAGGGTATAGGCAATCAGCCCCAGCATTTT
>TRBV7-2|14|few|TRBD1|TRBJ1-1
CASSWQGGLTEAFF
TGTGCCAGCAGCTGGCAGGGGGGACTTACTGAAGCTTTCTTT
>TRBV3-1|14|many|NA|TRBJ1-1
CASSPLLKNTEAFF
TGTGCCAGCAGCCCCCTCCTTAAGAACACTGAAGCTTTCTTT
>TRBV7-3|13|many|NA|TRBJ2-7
CASSLTGSHEQYF
TGTGCCAGCAGCTTAACGGGCAGCCACGAGCAGTACTTC
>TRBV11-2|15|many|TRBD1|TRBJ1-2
CASSFGTGGDYGYTF
TGTGCCAGCAGCTTCGGGACAGGGGGGGACTATGGCTACACCTTC
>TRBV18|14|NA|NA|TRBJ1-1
CASSPQLDNTEAFF
TGTGCCAGCTCACCTCAGTTGGACAACACTGAAGCTTTCTTT
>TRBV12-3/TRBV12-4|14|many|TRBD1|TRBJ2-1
CASSLAGTVNEQFF
TGTGCCAGCAGTTTAGCGGGGACAGTAAATGAGCAGTTCTTC
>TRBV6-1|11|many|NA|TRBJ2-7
CASSLHGEQYF
TGTGCCAGCAGTTTACACGGCGAGCAGTACTTC
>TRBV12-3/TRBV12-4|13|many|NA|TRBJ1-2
CASSLFRNYGYTF
TGTGCCAGCAGTTTGTTTAGGAACTATGGCTACACCTTC
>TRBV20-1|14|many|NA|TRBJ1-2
CSARKYGSNYGYTF
TGCAGTGCTAGGAAGTACGGTTCTAACTATGGCTACACCTTC
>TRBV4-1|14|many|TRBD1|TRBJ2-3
CASSQGQGGDTQYF
TGCGCCAGCAGCCAAGGACAGGGCGGAGATACGCAGTATTTT
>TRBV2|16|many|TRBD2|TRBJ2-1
CASSRGGLAGDNEQFF
TGTGCCAGCAGCAGAGGCGGACTAGCGGGAGACAATGAGCAGTTCTTC
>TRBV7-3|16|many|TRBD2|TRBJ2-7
CASSFRLAGIDYEQYF
TGTGCCAGCAGCTTCAGACTAGCGGGGATCGACTACGAGCAGTACTTC
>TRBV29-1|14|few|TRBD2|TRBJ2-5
CSASSGEVWETQYF
TGCAGCGCCTCTAGCGGGGAAGTGTGGGAGACCCAGTACTTC
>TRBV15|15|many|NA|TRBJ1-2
CATSRSPGRNYGYTF
TGTGCCACCAGCAGATCCCCAGGGAGGAACTATGGCTACACCTTC
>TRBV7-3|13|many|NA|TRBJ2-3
CASSLQVTDTQYF
TGTGCCAGCAGCTTACAGGTGACAGATACGCAGTATTTT
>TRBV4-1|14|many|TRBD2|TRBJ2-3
CASSHSGGTDTQYF
TGCGCCAGCAGCCATAGCGGGGGCACAGATACGCAGTATTTT
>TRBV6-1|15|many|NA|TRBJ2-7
CASSRGTYSSYEQYF
TGTGCCAGCAGCCGCGGGACCTACAGTTCCTACGAGCAGTACTTC
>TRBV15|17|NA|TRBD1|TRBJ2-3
CATSRVRQGPVPDTQYF
TGTGCCACCAGCAGAGTCCGACAGGGTCCCGTCCCAGATACGCAGTATTTT
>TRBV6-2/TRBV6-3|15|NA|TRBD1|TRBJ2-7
CASSYSTGGIYEQYF
TGTGCCAGCAGTTACTCGACAGGGGGAATCTACGAGCAGTACTTC
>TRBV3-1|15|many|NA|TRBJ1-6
CASSQVGTTDSPLHF
TGTGCCAGCAGCCAAGTTGGGACAACGGATTCACCCCTCCACTTT
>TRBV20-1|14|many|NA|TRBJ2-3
CSADSGQDTDTQYF
TGCAGTGCTGACTCGGGACAAGACACAGATACGCAGTATTTT
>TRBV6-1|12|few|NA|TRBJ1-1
CASAGENTEAFF
TGTGCCAGCGCGGGGGAGAACACTGAAGCTTTCTTT
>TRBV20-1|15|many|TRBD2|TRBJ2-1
CSARGLLAGGFEQFF
TGCAGTGCTAGAGGGTTACTAGCGGGGGGGTTTGAGCAGTTCTTC
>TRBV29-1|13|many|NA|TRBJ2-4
CSVGQVTKNIQYF
TGCAGCGTTGGACAGGTCACCAAAAACATTCAGTACTTC
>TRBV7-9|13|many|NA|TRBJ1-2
CASSFSGPTGYTF
TGTGCCAGCAGCTTTTCAGGGCCTACTGGCTACACCTTC
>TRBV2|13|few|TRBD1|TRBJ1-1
CASAGQGAAEALF
TGTGCCAGCGCGGGTCAGGGGGCGGCTGAAGCTCTCTTT
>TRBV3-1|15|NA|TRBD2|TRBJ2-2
CASGGGGGLTGELFF
TGTGCCAGCGGAGGCGGGGGGGGACTCACCGGGGAGCTGTTTTTT
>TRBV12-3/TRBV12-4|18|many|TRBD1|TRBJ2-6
CASSSTRTGASGANVLTF
TGTGCCAGCAGTTCCACCCGGACAGGAGCCTCTGGGGCCAACGTCCTGACTTTC
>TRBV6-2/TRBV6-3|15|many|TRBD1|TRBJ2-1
CASSYGTVRPNEQFF
TGTGCCAGCAGTTACGGGACAGTGCGACCAAATGAGCAGTTCTTC
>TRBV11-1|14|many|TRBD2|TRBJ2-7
CASSNSGLDYEQYF
TGTGCCAGCAGCAACTCGGGACTAGACTACGAGCAGTACTTC
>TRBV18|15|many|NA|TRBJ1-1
CASSRPVSRNTEAFF
TGTGCCAGCTCACGGCCAGTCTCTAGGAACACTGAAGCTTTCTTT
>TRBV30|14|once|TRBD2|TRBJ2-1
CAWRLAGIYNEQFF
TGTGCCTGGCGCCTAGCGGGGATTTACAATGAGCAGTTCTTC
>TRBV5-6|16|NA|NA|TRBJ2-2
CASISTGRPNTGELFF
TGTGCCAGCATCTCGACGGGCAGGCCCAACACCGGGGAGCTGTTTTTT
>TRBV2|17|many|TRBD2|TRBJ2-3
CASSEAGGGRFTDTQYF
TGTGCCAGCAGTGAAGCCGGGGGGGGCCGTTTCACAGATACGCAGTATTTT
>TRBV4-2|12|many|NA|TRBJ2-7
CASSQDAYEQYF
TGTGCCAGCAGCCAAGATGCCTACGAGCAGTACTTC
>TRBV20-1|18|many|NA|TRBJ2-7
CSARLLRGNDELIYEQYF
TGCAGTGCTAGATTATTGCGAGGCAACGACGAACTGATCTACGAGCAGTACTTC